The next 8 T cell receptor beta chains were all read from a single sample in a study of shared clonotypes between healthy human individuals. Profiling relied on immunoSEQ multiplex PCR, and the TCRdb table lists in-frame clones only, not all of them. The top ten hold approximately 0.36% of the sample, which has 2,500,000 or so clones, 90% to 95% seen once. Specimen: naive CD4+ T cells from PBMCs. Subset meaning: CD45RA+ positively selected. Every receptor here comes from a man aged 18 to 30 in good health. Some clones in this sample may be carry-over from other donors' samples.

This rearrangement joins TRBV5-1 to TRBJ2-5; D remains ambiguous. The ends were cut back, 2 bases at V and 4 bases at J, with 15 bases in the middle. Germline CDR1 is SGHRS and CDR2 is YFSETQ. The CDR3 is made up of 15 amino acids. CDR3 region: CASSLAPQLPETQYF. The CDR3 DNA is TGCGCCAGCAGCTTAGCCCCCCAACTGCCAGAGACCCAGTACTTC. The complete variable domain, with remaining parts taken from reference TRBV5-1 and TRBJ2-5, reads KAGVTQTPRYLIKTRGQQVTLSCSPISGHRSVSWYQQTPGQGLQFLFEYFSETQRNKGNFPGRFSGRQFSNSRSEMNVSTLELGDSALYLCASSLAPQLPETQYFGPGTRLLVL.

The V call is TRBV7-2, the J call TRBJ1-4; D uncertain. Trimming took 0 bases from V and 7 from J, leaving 15 bases between them. CDR1 and CDR2 (germline): SGHTA, FQGNSA. The CDR3 runs 16 residues. CDR3 coding DNA: TGTGCCAGCAGCTTAGCGTTTTCCCTCGGCAGTGAAAAACTGTTTTTT. It yields the protein CASSLAFSLGSEKLFF.

Concerning this clone: This same CDR3 is encoded by further DNA sequences in the sample. This chain joins TRBV4-1 and TRBJ1-3; D gene uncertain. V was shortened by 0 bases and J by 5 bases, with 5 bases between the two germline ends. The CDR3 covers 13 residues. The germline V gene encodes CDR1 MGHRA and CDR2 YSYEKL. In nucleotides, the CDR3 is TGCGCCAGCAGCCAAGATACTCGAAACACCATATATTTT. As protein: CASSQDTRNTIYF.

As for this clone: This sample includes further DNA sequences coding for the same CDR3. The chain joins TRBV7-9 to TRBJ2-7; no clear D gene. This CDR3 region has 13 residues. V was clipped by 0 bases and J by 1 base, with 4 bases between them. The V gene's germline CDR1 is SEHNR and CDR2 FQNEAQ (reference sequence). CDR3 region: CASSLAGSYEQYF. The CDR3 DNA is TGTGCCAGCAGCTTAGCAGGGTCCTACGAGCAGTACTTC.

This clone came up once. The chain combines TRBV11-1 with TRBJ2-6; the D is unclear. The CDR3 is 16 amino acids. V was shortened by 5 bases and J by 0 bases, with 11 bases between the two germline ends. In germline, CDR1 is SGHAT, CDR2 FQDESV (reference sequence). CDR3: CASSKRRSSGANVLTF. The CDR3 nucleotides are TGTGCCAGCAGCAAAAGACGGAGCTCTGGGGCCAACGTCCTGACTTTC.

The rearrangement uses TRBV28 and TRBJ1-3; 10 bases line up with TRBD1. Trimming took 2 bases from V and 2 from J; bases not matched to a gene: 3. Germline CDR1 is MDHEN and CDR2 is SYDVKM. CDR3 size: 16 residues. The CDR3 loop is CASSLPGQGAGNTIYF. The CDR3 DNA reads as TGTGCCAGCAGTTTACCAGGACAGGGGGCTGGAAACACCATATATTTT.

This clone was seen only once. V is TRBV10-2 and J is TRBJ2-1, with 7 bases that match TRBD2. CDR3 length: 16 amino acids. Germline CDR1 WSHSY, CDR2 SAAADI. V was clipped by 7 bases and J by 7 bases; unmatched bases: 16. The CDR3 sequence: CASTRRLSGLTNEQFF. The CDR3 DNA reads as TGCGCCAGCACCCGAAGACTTTCGGGACTAACTAATGAGCAGTTCTTC.

This clone has just one count. At the DNA level, this CDR3 is encoded by other sequences in the same sample as well. This rearrangement joins TRBV6-5 to TRBJ1-5; D is unresolved. Trimming took off 6 bases at V and 0 bases at J, with 6 bases between the two ends. The CDR3 has 13 residues. Germline V CDR1 and CDR2: MNHEY, SVGAGI. This chain's CDR3 is CASRRDSNQPQHF. CDR3 nucleotide sequence: TGTGCCAGCAGAAGGGATAGCAATCAGCCCCAGCATTTT.